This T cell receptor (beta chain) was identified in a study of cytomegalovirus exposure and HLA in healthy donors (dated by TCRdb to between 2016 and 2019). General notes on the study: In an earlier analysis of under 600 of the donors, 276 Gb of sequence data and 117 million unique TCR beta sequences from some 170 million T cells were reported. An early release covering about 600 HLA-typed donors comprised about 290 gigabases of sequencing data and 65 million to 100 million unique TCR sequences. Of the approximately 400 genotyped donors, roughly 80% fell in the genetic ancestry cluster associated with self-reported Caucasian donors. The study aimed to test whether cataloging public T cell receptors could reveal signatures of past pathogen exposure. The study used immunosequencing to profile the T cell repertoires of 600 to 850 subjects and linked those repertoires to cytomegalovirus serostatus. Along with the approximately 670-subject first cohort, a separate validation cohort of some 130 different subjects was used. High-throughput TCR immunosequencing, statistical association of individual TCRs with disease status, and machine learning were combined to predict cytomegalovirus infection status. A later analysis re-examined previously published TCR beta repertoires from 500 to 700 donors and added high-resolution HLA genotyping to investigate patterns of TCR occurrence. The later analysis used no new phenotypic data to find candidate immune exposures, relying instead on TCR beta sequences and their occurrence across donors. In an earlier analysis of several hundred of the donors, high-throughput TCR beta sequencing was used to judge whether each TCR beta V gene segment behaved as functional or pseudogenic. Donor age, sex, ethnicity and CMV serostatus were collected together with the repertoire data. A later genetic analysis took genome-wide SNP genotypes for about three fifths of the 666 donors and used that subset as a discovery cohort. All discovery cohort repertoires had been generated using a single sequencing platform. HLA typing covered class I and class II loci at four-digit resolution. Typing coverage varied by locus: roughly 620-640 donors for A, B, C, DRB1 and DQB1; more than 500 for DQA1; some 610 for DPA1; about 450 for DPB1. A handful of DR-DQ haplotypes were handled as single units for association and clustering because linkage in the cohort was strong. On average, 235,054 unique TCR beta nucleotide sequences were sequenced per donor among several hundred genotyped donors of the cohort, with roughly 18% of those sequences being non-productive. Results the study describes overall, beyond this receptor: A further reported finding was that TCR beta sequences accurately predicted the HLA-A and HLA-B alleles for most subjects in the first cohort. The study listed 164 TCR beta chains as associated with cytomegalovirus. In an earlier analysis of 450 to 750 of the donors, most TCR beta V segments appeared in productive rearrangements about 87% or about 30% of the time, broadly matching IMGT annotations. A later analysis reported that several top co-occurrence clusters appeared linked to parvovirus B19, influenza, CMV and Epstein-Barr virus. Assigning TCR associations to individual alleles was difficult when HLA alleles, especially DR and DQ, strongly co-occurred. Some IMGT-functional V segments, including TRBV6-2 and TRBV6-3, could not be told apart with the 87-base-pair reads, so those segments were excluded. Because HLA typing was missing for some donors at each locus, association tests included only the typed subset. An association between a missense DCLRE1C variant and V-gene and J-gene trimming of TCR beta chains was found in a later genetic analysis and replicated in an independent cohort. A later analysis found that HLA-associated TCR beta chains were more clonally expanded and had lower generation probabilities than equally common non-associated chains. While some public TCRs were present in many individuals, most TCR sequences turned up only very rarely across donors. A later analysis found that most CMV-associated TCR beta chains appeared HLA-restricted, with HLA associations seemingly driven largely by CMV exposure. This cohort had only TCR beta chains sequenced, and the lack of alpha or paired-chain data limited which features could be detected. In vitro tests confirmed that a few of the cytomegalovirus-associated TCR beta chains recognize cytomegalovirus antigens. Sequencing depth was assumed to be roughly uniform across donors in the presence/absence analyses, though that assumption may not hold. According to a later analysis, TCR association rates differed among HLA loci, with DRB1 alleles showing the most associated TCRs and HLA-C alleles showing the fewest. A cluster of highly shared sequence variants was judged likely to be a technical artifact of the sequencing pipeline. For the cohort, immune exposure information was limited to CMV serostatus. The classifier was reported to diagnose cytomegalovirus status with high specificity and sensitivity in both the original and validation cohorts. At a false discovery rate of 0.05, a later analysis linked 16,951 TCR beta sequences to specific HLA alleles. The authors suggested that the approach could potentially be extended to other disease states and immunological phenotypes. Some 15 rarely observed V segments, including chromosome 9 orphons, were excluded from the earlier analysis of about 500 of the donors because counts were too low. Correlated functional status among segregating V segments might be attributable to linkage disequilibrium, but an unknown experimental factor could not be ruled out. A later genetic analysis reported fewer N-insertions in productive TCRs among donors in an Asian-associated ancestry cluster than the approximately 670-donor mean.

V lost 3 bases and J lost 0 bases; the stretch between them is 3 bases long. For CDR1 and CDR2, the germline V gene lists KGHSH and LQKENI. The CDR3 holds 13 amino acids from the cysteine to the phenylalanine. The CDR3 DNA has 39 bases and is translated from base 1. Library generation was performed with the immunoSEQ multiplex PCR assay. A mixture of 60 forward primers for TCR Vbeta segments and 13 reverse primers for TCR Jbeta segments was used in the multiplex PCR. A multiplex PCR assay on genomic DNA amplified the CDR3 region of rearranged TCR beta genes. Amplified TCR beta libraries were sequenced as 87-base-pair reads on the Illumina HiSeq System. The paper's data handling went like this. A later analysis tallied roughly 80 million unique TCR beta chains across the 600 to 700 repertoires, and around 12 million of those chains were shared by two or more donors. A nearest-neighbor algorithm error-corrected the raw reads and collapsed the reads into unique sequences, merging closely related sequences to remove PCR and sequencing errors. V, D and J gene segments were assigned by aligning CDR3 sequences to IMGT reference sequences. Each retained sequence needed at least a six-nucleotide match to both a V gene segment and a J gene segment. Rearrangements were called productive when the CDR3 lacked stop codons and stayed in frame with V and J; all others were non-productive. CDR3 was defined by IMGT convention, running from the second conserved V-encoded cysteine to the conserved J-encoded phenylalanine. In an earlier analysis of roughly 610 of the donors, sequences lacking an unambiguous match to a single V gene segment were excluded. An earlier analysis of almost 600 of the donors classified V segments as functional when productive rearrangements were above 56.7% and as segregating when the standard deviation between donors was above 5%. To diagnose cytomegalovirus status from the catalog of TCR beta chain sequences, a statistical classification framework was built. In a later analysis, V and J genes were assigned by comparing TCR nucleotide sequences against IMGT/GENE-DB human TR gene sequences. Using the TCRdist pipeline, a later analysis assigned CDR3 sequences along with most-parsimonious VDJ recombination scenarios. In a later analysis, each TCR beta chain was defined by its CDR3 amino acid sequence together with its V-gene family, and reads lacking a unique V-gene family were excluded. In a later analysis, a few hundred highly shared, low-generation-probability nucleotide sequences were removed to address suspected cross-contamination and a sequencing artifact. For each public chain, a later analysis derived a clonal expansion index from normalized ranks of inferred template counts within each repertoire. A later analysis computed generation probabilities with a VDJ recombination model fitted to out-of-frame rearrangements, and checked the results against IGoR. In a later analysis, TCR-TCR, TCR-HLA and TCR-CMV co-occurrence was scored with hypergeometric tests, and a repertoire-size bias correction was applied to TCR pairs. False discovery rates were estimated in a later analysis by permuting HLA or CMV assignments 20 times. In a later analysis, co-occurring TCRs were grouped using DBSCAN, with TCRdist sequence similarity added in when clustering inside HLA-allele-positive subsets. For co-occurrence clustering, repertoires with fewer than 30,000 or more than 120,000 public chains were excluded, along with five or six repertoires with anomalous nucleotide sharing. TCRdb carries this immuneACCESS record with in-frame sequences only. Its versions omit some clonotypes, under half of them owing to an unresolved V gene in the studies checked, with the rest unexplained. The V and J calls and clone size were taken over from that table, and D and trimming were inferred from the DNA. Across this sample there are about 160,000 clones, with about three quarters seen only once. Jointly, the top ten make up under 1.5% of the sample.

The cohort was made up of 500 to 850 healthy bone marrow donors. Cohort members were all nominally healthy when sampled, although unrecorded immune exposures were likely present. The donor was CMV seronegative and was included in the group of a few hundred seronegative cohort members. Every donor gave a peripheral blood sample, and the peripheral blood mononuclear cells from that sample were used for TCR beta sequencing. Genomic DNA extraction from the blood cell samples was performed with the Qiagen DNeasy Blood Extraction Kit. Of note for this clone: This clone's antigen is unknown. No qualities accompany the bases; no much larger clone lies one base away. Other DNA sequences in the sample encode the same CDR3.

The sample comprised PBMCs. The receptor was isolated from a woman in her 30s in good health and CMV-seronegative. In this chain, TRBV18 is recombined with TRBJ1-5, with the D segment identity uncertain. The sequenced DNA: TGTGCCAGCTCACCGGCTAGCAATCAGCCCCAGCATTTT. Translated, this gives CASSPASNQPQHF.